This T cell receptor (beta chain) was observed in a study of post-analysis software for immune sequencing data. Study details: The study covered relapsing-remitting, secondary progressive and progressive-relapsing courses of multiple sclerosis. Study-wide findings and caveats: Compared against controls, patients with multiple sclerosis displayed significantly lower normalized Chao1 diversity. Higher frequency in patients than in controls was seen for roughly 5 TRBV segments, with TRBV5-6, TRBV5-1 and TRBV20-1 among them. Samples sharing a preparation batch grouped tightly together when assessed by F measure.

This clonotype was picked up a small number of times. Its antigen is unknown. A junction boundary mismatches the germline segment, possibly from a read error. cDNA libraries for TCR beta contained unique molecular identifiers. Input amounts of about 0.95 to 10 million T cells were used. These gave around 500,000 cDNA molecules, so each molecule approximated one T cell. TCRdb reanalysed the PCR reads using MiXCR and keeps one entry per CDR3 protein. In the table there are about 620,000 distinct CDR3 sequences, about 40% of which are singletons. Germline V CDR1 and CDR2: MNHEY, SMNVEV (reference sequence). The CDR3 length is 13 residues.

This receptor was obtained from a girl aged 5 to 17 with multiple sclerosis. The sequenced material came from blood. The chain uses TRBV27 and TRBJ1-6; unclear D gene. The DNA of the CDR3 is TGCGCCAGCAGCTTGTCGGGGAATTCACCCCTCCACTTT. Encoded protein: CASSLSGNSPLHF.